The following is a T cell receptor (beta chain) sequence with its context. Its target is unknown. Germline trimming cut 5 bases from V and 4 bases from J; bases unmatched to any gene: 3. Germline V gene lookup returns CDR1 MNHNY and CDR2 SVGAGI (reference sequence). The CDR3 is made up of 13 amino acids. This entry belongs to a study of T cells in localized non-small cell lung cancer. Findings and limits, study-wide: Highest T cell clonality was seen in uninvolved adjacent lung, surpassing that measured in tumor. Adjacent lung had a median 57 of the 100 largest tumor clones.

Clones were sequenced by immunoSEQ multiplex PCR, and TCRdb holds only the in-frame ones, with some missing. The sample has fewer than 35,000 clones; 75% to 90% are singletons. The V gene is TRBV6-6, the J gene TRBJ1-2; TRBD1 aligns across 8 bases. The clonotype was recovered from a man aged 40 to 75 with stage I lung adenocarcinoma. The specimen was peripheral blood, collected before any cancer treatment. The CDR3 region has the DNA TGTGCCAGCAGTCCGACAGGGGTCTATGGCTACACCTTC. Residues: CASSPTGVYGYTF.